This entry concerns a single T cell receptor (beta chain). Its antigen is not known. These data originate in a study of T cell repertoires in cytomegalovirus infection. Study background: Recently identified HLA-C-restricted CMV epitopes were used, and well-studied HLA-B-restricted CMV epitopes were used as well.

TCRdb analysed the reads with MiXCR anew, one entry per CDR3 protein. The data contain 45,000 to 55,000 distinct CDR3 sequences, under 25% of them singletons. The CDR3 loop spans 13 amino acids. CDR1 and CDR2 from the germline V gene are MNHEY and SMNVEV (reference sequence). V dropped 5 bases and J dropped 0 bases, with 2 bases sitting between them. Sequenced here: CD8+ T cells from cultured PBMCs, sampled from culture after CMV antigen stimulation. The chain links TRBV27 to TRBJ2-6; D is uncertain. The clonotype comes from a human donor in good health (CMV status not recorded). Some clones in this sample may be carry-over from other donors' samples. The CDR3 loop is CASSASGANVLTF. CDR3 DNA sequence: TGTGCCAGCAGTGCCTCTGGGGCCAACGTCCTGACTTTC.